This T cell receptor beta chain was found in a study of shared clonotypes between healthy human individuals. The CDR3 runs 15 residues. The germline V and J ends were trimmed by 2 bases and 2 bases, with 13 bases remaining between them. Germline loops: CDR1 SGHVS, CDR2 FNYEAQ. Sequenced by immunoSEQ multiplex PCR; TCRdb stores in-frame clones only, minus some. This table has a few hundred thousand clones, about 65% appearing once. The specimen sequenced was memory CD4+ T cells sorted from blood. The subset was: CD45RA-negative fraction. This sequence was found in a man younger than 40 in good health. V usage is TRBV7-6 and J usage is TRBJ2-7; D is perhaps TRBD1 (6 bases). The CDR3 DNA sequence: TGTGCCAGCAGCTTACTGTCAGGACAGACCTACGAGCAGTACTTC. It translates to CASSLLSGQTYEQYF.